The present T cell receptor (beta chain) was sequenced within a study of neoadjuvant anti-PD-1 for oral cavity cancer. Looking at the study overall: Patients without progression received a fourth nivolumab dose around day 43, then surgical resection on days 50-56. General study results and limits: After neoadjuvant nivolumab, PBMC T cell clonality was significantly higher in non-responders than responders.

PBMCs were not maintained or expanded in culture before analysis. This clone was recorded a few times. Its antigen is unknown. Produced via immunoSEQ multiplex PCR; TCRdb's table is partial and in-frame only. The sample has 10,000 to 15,000 clones, 50% to 80% seen once; the top ten hold approximately 2.3%. The CDR3 extends over 15 amino acids. CDR1 and CDR2 from the germline V gene are MNHEY and SVGAGI. The germline V and J ends were trimmed by 5 bases and 0 bases, with 14 bases remaining between them. The V and J genes are TRBV6-5 and TRBJ2-7; D perhaps matches TRBD2 (7 bases). The TCR originated in a person aged 35 to 85 with oral cavity squamous cell carcinoma. The sequencing used PBMCs, collected before nivolumab (anti-PD-1) treatment. CDR3 nucleotides: TGTGCCAGCAGTATTGGGGGGGCGGCCTCCTACGAGCAGTACTTC. It translates to CASSIGGAASYEQYF.